The clone carrying this T cell receptor beta chain occurred many times. Arm-PCR of CDR3 regions and iRepertoire HTBI primers were the basis on which TCR beta libraries were built. MiXCR was run by TCRdb on the multiplex PCR reads, yielding one entry per CDR3 protein. The table lists a few hundred thousand distinct CDR3 sequences, 15% to 20% of them singletons. The germline V gene encodes CDR1 SEHNR and CDR2 FQNEAQ (reference sequence). The CDR3 loop spans 15 amino acids. With 8 bases removed from V and 16 bases from J, the gap between germline ends came to 30 bases. The sample originates from a study of regulatory T cells in long-lasting Graves disease. This sample's time point: newly diagnosed GD, antithyroid drugs for less than 3 months. TCR sequences were obtained from RNA taken from PBMCs. The sample was also linked to a second study, of T cells in Graves' hyperthyroidism and ophthalmopathy.

The receptor's source is a woman aged 25 to 39 with Graves disease. The chain combines TRBV7-9 with TRBJ1-5; perhaps TRBD1 as D (5 bases). The specimen comprised peripheral blood mononuclear cells (PBMCs), sampled at new diagnosis, from a patient treated with antithyroid drugs. Written as DNA, the CDR3 is TGTGCCAGCCGCCCCAGCTTATTGGAGGGGATGCGAGAACATTTT. It is translated as CASRPSLLEGMREHF.